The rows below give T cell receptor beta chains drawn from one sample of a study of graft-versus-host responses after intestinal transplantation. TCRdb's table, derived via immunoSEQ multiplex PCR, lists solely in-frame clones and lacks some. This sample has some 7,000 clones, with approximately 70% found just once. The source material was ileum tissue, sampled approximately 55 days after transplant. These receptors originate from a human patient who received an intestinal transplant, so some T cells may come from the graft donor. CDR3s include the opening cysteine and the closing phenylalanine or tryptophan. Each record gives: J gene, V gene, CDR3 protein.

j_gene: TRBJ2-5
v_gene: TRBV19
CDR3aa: CASGGEQETQYF

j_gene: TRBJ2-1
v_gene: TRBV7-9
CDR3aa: CASSFDRGTYNEQFF

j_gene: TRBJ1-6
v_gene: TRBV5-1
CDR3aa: CASSPRDREPLHF

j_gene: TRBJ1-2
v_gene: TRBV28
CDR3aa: CASSSWTGGFGYGYTF

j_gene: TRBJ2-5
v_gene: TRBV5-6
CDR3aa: CASSFIRQETQYF

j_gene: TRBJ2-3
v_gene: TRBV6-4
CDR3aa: CASSDAVESDTQYF

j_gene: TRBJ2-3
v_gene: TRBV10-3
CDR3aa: CAISTSGGEADTQYF

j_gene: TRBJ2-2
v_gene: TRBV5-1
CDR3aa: CASSLMGGGISGELFF

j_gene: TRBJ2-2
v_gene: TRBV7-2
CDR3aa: CASSWTANTGELFF

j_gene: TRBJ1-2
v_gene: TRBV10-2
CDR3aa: CASRGQGGGYTF

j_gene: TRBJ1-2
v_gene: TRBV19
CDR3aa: CASSIYGSGRSGYTF

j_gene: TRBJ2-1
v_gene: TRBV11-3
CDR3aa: CASSRGPQVGYNEQFF

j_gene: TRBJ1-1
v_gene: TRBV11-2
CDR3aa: CASSRDSPQEAFF

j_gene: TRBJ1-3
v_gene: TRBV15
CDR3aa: CATSRDREAGNTIYF

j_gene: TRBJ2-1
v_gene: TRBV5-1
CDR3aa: CASSLGLAGGNEQFF

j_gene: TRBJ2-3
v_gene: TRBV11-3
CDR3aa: CASSLLGSSTDTQYF

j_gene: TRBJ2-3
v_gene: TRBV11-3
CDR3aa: CASSDGGGGDTQYF

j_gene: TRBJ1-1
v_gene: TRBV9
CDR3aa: CASSPTGFTEAFF

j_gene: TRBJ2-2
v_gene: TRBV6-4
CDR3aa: CAGQTVRANGELFF

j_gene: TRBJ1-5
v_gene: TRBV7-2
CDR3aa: CASSLRGGNQPQHF

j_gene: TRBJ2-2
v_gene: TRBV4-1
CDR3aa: CASSGLLSGELFF

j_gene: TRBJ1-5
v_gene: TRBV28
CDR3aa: CASREGSQPQHF

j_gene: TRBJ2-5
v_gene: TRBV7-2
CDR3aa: CASSLAGRGGRQETQYF

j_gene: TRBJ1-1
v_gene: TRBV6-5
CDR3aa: CASKVTGQGYTEAFF

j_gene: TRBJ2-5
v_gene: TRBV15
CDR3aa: CATSSLSGGADETQYF

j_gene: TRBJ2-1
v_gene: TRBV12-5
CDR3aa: CASGLVSAGNEQFF

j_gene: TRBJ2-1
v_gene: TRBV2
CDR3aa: CASSVTVFSYNEQFF

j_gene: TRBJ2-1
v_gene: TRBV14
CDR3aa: CASSRTSGLYNEQFF